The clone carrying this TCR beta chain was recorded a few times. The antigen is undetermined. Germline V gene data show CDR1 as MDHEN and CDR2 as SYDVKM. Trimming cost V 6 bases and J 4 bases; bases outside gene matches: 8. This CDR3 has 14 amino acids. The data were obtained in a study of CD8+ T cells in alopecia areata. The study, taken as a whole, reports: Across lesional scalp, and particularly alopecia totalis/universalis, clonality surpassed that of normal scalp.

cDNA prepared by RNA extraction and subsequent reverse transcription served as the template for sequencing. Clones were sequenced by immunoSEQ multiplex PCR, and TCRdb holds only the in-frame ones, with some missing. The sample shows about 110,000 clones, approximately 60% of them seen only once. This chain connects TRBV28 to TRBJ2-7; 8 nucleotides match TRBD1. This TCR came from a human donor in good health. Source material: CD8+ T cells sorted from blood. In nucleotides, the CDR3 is TGTGCCAGCAGACCCGGACAGGGCCCGTACGAGCAGTACTTC. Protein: CASRPGQGPYEQYF.